The entry that follows covers one TCR beta chain sequence. Its target is unknown. The sample originates from a study of beta chain features in type 1 diabetes. Study observations and caveats: TCRB CDR3s from Type 1 diabetes patients were moderately but significantly shorter in all four CD4+ subsets.

Between the trimmed V and J ends, which lost 2 bases and 11 bases, there was a span of 9 bases. Germline V lookup: CDR1 MGHDK, CDR2 SYGVNS. The length of the CDR3 is 11 residues. Expressed TCRB transcripts were sequenced after all isolated RNA was converted to cDNA. Data came from immunoSEQ multiplex PCR; TCRdb stores just in-frame clones and leaves some out. The table lists under 450,000 clones, approximately 14% of them singletons. This clonotype was obtained from a man aged 25 to 40 in good health. Sequencing was done on a sample of naive CD4+ T cells from blood. The rearrangement links TRBV25-1 to TRBJ1-1; D call uncertain. CDR3 sequence: CASSEAHSAFF. CDR3 coding DNA: TGTGCCAGCAGTGAAGCCCATTCCGCTTTCTTT.